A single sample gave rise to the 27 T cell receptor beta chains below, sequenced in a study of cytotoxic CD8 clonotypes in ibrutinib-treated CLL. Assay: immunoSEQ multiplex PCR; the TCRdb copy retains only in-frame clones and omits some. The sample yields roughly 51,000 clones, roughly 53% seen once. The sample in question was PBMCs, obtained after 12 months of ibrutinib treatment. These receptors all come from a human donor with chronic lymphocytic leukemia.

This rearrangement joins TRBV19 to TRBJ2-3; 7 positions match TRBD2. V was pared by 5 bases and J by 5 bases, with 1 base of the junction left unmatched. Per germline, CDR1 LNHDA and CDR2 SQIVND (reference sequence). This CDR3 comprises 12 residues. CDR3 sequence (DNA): TGTGCCAGTAGTCCGGGAGGAGATACGCAGTATTTT. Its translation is CASSPGGDTQYF. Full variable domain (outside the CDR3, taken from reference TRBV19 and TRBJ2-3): DGGITQSPKYLFRKEGQNVTLSCEQNLNHDAMYWYRQDPGQGLRLIYYSQIVNDFQKGDIAEGYSVSREKKESFPLTVTSAQKNPTAFYLCASSPGGDTQYFGPGTRLTVL.

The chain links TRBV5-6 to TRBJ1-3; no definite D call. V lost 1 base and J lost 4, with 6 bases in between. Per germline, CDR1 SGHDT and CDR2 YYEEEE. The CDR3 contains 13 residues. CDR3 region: CASSLNLGNTIYF. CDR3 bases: TGTGCCAGCAGCTTGAATCTGGGAAACACCATATATTTT.

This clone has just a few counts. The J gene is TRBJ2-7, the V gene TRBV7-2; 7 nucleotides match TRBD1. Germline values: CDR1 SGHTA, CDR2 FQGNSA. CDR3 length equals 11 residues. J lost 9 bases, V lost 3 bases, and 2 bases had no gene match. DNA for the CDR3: TGTGCCAGCAGCTTCGGGACAGTGCAGTACTTC. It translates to CASSFGTVQYF.

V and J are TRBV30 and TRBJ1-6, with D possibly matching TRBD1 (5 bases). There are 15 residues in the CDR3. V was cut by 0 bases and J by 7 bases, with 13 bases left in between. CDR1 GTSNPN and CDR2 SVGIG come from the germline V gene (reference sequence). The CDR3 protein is CAWSVLGTGNSPLHF. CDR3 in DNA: TGTGCCTGGAGTGTACTCGGGACGGGGAATTCACCCCTCCACTTT.

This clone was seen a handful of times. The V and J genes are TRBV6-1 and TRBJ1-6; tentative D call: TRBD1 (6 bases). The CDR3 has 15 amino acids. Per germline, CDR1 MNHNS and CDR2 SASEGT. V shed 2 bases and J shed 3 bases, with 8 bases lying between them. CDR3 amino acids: CASSESGHYNSPLHF. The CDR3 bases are TGTGCCAGCAGTGAATCGGGACACTATAATTCACCCCTCCACTTT.

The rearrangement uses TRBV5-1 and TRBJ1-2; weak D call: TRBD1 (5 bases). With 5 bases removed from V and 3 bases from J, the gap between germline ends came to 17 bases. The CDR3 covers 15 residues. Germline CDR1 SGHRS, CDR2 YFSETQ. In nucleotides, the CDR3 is TGCGCCAGCAGTCACCGGGACGGCGGGGACTATGGCTACACCTTC. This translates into CASSHRDGGDYGYTF.

CDR3 sequence reads: CSAKGLAGVETQYF. CDR3 in DNA: TGCAGCGCGAAGGGACTAGCGGGAGTCGAGACCCAGTACTTC. The V call is TRBV29-1, the J call TRBJ2-5; TRBD2 agrees at 14 bases. After removal of 7 bases from V and 5 bases from J, the junction contained 6 bases not matched to a gene. CDR1 and CDR2 from the germline V gene are SQVTM and ANQGSEA. This CDR3 region has 14 residues.

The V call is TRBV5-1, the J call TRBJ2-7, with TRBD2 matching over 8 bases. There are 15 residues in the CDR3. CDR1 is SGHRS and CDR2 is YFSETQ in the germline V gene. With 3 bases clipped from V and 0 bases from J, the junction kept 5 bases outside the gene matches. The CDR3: CASSYLTSDSYEQYF. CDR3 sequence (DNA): TGCGCCAGCAGCTACTTGACTAGCGACTCCTACGAGCAGTACTTC.

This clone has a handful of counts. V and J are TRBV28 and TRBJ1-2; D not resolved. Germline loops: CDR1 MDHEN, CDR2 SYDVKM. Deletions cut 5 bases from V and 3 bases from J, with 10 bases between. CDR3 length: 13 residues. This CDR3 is CASSNGLYYGYTF. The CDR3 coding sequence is TGTGCCAGCAGTAACGGACTATACTATGGCTACACCTTC.

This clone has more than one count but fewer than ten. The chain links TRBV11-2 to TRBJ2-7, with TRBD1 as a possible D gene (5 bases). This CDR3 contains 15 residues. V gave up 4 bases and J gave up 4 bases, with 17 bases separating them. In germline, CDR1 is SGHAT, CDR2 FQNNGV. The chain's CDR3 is CASSSTQVRGYEQYF. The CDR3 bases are TGTGCCAGCAGCTCAACACAGGTCCGCGGTTACGAGCAGTACTTC.

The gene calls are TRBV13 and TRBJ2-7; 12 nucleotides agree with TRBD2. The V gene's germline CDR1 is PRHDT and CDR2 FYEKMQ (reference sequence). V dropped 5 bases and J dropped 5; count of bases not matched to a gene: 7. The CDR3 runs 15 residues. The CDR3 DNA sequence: TGTGCCAGCAGCCCTCGACTAGCGGGAGTCCACGAGCAGTACTTC. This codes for CASSPRLAGVHEQYF.

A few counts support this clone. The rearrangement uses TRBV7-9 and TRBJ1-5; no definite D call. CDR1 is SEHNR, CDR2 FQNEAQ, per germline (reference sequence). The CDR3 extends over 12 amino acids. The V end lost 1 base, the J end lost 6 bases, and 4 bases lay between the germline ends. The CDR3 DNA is TGTGCCAGCAGCTTAGGGGTTCAGCCCCAGCATTTT. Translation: CASSLGVQPQHF.

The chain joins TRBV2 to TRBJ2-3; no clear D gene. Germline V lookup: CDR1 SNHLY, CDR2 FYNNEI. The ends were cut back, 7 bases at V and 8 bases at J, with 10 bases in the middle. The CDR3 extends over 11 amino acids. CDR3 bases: TGTGCCAGCAATGGAAACGGTACGCAGTATTTT. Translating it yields CASNGNGTQYF.

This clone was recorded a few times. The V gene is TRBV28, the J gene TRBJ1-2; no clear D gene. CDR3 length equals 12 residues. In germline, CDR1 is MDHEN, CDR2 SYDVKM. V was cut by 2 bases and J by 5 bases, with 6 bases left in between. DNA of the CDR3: TGTGCCAGCAGTTTAGCACCTTATGGCTACACCTTC. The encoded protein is CASSLAPYGYTF.

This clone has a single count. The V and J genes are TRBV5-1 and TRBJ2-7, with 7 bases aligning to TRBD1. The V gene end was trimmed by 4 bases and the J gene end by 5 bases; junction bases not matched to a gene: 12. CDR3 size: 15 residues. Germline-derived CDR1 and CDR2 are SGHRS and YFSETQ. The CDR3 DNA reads TGCGCCAGCAGCCCCCAGACAGGGTCTGTGAACGAGCAGTACTTC. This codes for CASSPQTGSVNEQYF. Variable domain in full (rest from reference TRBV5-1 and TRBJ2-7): KAGVTQTPRYLIKTRGQQVTLSCSPISGHRSVSWYQQTPGQGLQFLFEYFSETQRNKGNFPGRFSGRQFSNSRSEMNVSTLELGDSALYLCASSPQTGSVNEQYFGPGTRLTVT.

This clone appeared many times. CDR3 nucleotides: TGTGCCAGCAGCTTAATTCCTCCTGGGGACACCGGGGAGCTGTTTTTT. Its translation is CASSLIPPGDTGELFF. This chain joins TRBV5-4 and TRBJ2-2; D gene ambiguous. The CDR3 is made up of 16 amino acids. Germline V gives CDR1 SGHNT, CDR2 YYREEE (reference sequence). The ends were cut back, 2 bases at V and 3 bases at J, with 14 bases in the middle.

CDR3 sequence: CASSFTSGSTYEQYF. The CDR3 bases are TGTGCCAGCAGCTTTACTAGCGGGAGTACCTACGAGCAGTACTTC. This chain connects TRBV5-4 to TRBJ2-7; TRBD2 matches 11 bases. Germline-derived CDR1 and CDR2 are SGHNT and YYREEE (reference sequence). The junction had 3 bases not matched to a gene; V was cut back by 2 bases and J by 2 bases. The CDR3 extends over 15 amino acids.

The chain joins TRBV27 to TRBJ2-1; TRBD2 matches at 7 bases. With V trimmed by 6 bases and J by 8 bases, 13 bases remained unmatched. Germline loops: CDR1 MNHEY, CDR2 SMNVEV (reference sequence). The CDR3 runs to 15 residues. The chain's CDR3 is CASSLSGTPRDEQFF. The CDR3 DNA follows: TGTGCCAGCAGCCTCAGCGGGACCCCTAGGGATGAGCAGTTCTTC.

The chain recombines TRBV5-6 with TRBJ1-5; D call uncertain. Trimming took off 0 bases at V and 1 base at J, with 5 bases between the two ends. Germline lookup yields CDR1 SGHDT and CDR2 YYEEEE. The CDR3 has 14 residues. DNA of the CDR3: TGTGCCAGCAGCTTGGTGGGGAGCAATCAGCCCCAGCATTTT. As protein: CASSLVGSNQPQHF.

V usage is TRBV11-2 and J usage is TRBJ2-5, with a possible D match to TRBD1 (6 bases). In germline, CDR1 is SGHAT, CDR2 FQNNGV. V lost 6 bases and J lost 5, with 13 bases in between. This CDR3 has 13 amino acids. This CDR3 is CASSRDQGETQYF. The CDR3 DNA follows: TGTGCCAGCAGTCGAGACCAGGGGGAGACCCAGTACTTC.

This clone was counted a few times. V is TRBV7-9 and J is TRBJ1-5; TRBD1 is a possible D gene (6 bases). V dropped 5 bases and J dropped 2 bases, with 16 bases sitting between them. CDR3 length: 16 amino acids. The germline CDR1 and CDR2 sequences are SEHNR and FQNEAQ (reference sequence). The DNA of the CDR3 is TGTGCCAGCAGCCGGTGGGGGCTGGATGGCAATCAGCCCCAGCATTTT. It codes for CASSRWGLDGNQPQHF.

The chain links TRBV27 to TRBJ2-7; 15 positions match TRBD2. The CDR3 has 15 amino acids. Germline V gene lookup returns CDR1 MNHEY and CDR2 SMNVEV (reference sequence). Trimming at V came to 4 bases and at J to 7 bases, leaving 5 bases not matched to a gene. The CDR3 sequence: CASSSSGTSGREQYF. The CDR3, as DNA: TGTGCCAGCAGTTCCTCCGGGACTAGCGGGAGGGAGCAGTACTTC.

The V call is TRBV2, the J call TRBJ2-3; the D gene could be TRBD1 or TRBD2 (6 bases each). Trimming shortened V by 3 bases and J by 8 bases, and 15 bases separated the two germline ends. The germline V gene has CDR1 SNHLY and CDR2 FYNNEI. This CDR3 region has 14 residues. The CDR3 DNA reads TGTGCCAGCAGTGATTCCGGGGGCTTTCTTACGCAGTATTTT. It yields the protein CASSDSGGFLTQYF.

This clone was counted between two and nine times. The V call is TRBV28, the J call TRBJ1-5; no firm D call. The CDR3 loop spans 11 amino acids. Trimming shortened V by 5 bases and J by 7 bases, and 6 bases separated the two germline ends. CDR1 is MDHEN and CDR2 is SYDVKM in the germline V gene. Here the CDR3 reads CASSGEQPQHF. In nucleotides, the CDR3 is TGTGCCAGCAGTGGGGAACAGCCCCAGCATTTT.

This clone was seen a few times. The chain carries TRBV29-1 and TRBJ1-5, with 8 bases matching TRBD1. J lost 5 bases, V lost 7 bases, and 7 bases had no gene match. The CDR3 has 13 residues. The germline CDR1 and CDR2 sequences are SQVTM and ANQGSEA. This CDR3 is CSARTGLHQPQHF. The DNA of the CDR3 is TGCAGCGCTCGGACAGGGCTTCATCAGCCCCAGCATTTT.

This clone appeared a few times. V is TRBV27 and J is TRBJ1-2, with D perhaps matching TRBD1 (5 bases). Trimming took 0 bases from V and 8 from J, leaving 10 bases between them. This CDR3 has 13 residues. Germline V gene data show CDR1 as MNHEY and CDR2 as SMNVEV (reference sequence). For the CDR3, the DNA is TGTGCCAGCAGTTTATCAGGGGTGGTGGGCTACACCTTC. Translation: CASSLSGVVGYTF.

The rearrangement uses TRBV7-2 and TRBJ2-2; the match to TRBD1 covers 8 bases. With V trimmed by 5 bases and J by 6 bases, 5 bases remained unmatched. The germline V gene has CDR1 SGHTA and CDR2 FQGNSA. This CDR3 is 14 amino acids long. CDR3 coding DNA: TGTGCCAGCAGCATCCCACAGGGGGCCGGGGAGCTGTTTTTT. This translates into CASSIPQGAGELFF.